The 22 T cell receptor beta chains given below trace back to one sample, sequenced in a study of human T cells and chemical hapten exposure. The time point was: pre-sensitization, week 0. The treatment denotes: therapeutic diphenylcyclopropenone sensitization with weekly scalp DPC. TCRdb fed the RACE reads into MiXCR, producing one record per CDR3 protein. The sample lists tens of thousands of distinct CDR3 sequences, about an eighth seen once, with approximately 6% in the top ten. Sample: whole blood, taken in connection with sensitization to the hapten diphenylcyclopropenone (DPC). The receptors shown here come from a woman younger than 45 with alopecia areata. Some clones in this sample may be carry-over from other donors' samples.

There are many counts of this clonotype. This rearrangement joins TRBV21-1 to TRBJ2-7; the D call of TRBD2 is as the table states it, not checked on the DNA. TRBV21-1 counts as a pseudogene. The CDR3 has 19 amino acids. The CDR3 sequence is CASSKDPLWTSGSTYEQYF. Written as DNA, the CDR3 is TGTGCCAGCAGCAAAGACCCCCTCTGGACTAGCGGGAGTACCTACGAGCAGTACTTC.

This clonotype was found many times. The rearrangement links TRBV5-1 to TRBJ2-7; 9 bases fit TRBD2. The CDR3 is 15 amino acids. The junction had 11 bases not matched to a gene; V was cut back by 4 bases and J by 6 bases. CDR1 is SGHRS and CDR2 is YFSETQ in the germline V gene. The CDR3 DNA is TGCGCCAGCAGCCTGGGGGCTAGCGGGAAACTCGAGCAGTACTTC. It is translated as CASSLGASGKLEQYF.

This clonotype was observed at least ten times. This sequence joins TRBV28 and TRBJ2-3; 11 bases are shared with TRBD1. Trimming removed 7 bases from V and 4 bases from J; junction bases left unmatched: 7. The CDR3 has 15 residues. Germline CDR1 MDHEN, CDR2 SYDVKM. The CDR3 DNA reads TGTGCCAGCAATACCGGGACAGGGGGGGCAGATACGCAGTATTTT. This translates into CASNTGTGGADTQYF.

A few counts support this clonotype. This chain links TRBV5-1 with TRBJ1-2; D call uncertain. The ends were cut back, 0 bases at V and 3 bases at J, with 6 bases in the middle. The CDR3 extends over 13 amino acids. In germline, CDR1 is SGHRS, CDR2 YFSETQ. DNA for the CDR3: TGCGCCAGCAGCTTGGGGGGAGACTATGGCTACACCTTC. This encodes CASSLGGDYGYTF.

This clonotype was detected a few times. V and J are TRBV12-3 or TRBV12-4 and TRBJ1-6; tentative D call: TRBD1 (6 bases). This CDR3 region has 22 residues. V gave up 5 bases and J gave up 0 bases, with 29 bases separating them. This CDR3 is CASSLKPPRDRSTSSYNSPLHF. The CDR3 DNA is TGTGCCAGCAGTCTAAAACCCCCTCGAGACAGGAGCACGAGCTCCTATAATTCACCCCTCCACTTT.

This clonotype was picked up many times. The chain links TRBV29-1 to TRBJ1-6; 7 bases map to TRBD1. This CDR3 is 13 amino acids long. V shed 4 bases and J 6 bases; nucleotides not matched to a gene: 3. The germline CDR1 and CDR2 sequences are SQVTM and ANQGSEA. CDR3 protein: CSVGQGGNSPLHF. The CDR3 coding sequence is TGCAGCGTTGGACAGGGTGGTAATTCACCCCTCCACTTT.

This clonotype was recorded at least ten times. This rearrangement joins TRBV5-4 to TRBJ2-3; maybe TRBD1 (6 bases). The CDR3 has 16 residues. Deletions cut 4 bases from V and 4 bases from J, with 19 bases between. The germline V gene has CDR1 SGHNT and CDR2 YYREEE (reference sequence). This chain's CDR3 is CASSPEGGRDPDTQYF. CDR3 sequence (DNA): TGTGCCAGCAGCCCCGAAGGGGGTAGGGACCCAGATACGCAGTATTTT.

The V and J genes are TRBV3-1 and TRBJ2-2; unclear D gene. Germline CDR1 is LGHDT and CDR2 is YNNKEL (reference sequence). Trimming removed 4 bases from V and 0 bases from J, with 3 bases in between. This CDR3 is 13 amino acids long. Written as DNA, the CDR3 is TGTGCCAGCAGCCCAGCGAACACCGGGGAGCTGTTTTTT. Translated: CASSPANTGELFF.

The gene calls are TRBV7-2 and TRBJ2-1, with D possibly being TRBD1 (5 bases). CDR1 is SGHTA and CDR2 is FQGNSA in the germline V gene. The CDR3 has 15 amino acids. Trimming cost V 1 base and J 0 bases, with 7 bases left between them. The chain's CDR3 is CASSLVGASYNEQFF. The CDR3 DNA reads as TGTGCCAGCAGCTTAGTTGGGGCCTCCTACAATGAGCAGTTCTTC.

V usage is TRBV21-1 and J usage is TRBJ2-5; the table assigns TRBD1, which was not confirmed against the DNA. TRBV21-1 is flagged as a pseudogene. The CDR3 totals 16 residues. In DNA, the CDR3 is TGTGCCAGCAGGAGTTCGGACAAGGAAAAAAAAGAGACCCAGTACTTC. Translated, it gives CASRSSDKEKKETQYF.

This clonotype was seen more than once but under ten times. The gene calls are TRBV3-1 and TRBJ2-2, with 7 nucleotides matching TRBD1. The germline gives CDR1 LGHDT, CDR2 YNNKEL (reference sequence). The junction had 4 bases not matched to a gene; V was cut back by 3 bases and J by 3 bases. The CDR3 is made up of 15 amino acids. Written as DNA, the CDR3 is TGTGCCAGCAGCCACGACGGACAGGACACCGGGGAGCTGTTTTTT. Translated, it gives CASSHDGQDTGELFF.

This clonotype was observed at least ten times. The CDR3: CASKAEYQETQYF. The CDR3 region has the DNA TGTGCCAGCAAGGCGGAGTACCAAGAGACCCAGTACTTC. The J gene is TRBJ2-5, the V gene TRBV28; no clear D gene. This CDR3 has 13 residues. Looked up from germline, CDR1 is MDHEN and CDR2 is SYDVKM. The V gene lost 7 bases and the J gene lost 0 bases, with 9 bases spanning the gap.

This clonotype was recorded many times. J is TRBJ2-1 and V is TRBV6-4; D is uncertain. Germline V gives CDR1 MRHNA, CDR2 SNTAGT. V dropped 0 bases and J dropped 9 bases, with 9 bases sitting between them. The length of the CDR3 is 13 residues. The CDR3 region has the DNA TGTGCCAGCAGTGACTCCAGAGCCGGTGAGCAGTTCTTC. Translated: CASSDSRAGEQFF.

This clonotype was counted many times. The J gene is TRBJ2-7, the V gene TRBV18; no clear D gene. The ends were cut back, 4 bases at V and 0 bases at J, with 28 bases in the middle. CDR3 size: 20 residues. Looked up from germline, CDR1 is KGHSH and CDR2 is LQKENI. The CDR3 is CASSLRAVGGEATSSYEQYF. CDR3 bases: TGTGCCAGCTCACTACGCGCGGTCGGCGGTGAGGCTACGAGCTCCTACGAGCAGTACTTC.

This clonotype is termed medium-sized. J is TRBJ2-1 and V is TRBV11-2; 9 bases map to TRBD2. Trimming at V came to 5 bases and at J to 3 bases, leaving 5 bases not matched to a gene. This CDR3 is built from 15 residues. Germline V gene data show CDR1 as SGHAT and CDR2 as FQNNGV. CDR3 sequence (DNA): TGTGCCAGCAGCAAACTAGCGGGTTACTACAATGAGCAGTTCTTC. This codes for CASSKLAGYYNEQFF.

The chain joins TRBV27 to TRBJ1-5, with D hard to call. The CDR3 extends over 13 amino acids. Trimming took 3 bases from V and 6 from J, leaving 9 bases between them. Germline V gene data show CDR1 as MNHEY and CDR2 as SMNVEV (reference sequence). CDR3 bases: TGTGCCAGCAGTTTGGTTCTGGGTCAGCCCCAGCATTTT. Its protein is CASSLVLGQPQHF.

This clonotype has ten or more counts. V and J are TRBV7-2 and TRBJ2-7; 7 bases fit TRBD2. The germline gives CDR1 SGHTA, CDR2 FQGNSA. The CDR3 runs to 13 residues. The V segment lost 4 bases and the J segment 5 bases; nucleotides outside the gene matches: 5. CDR3 nucleotide sequence: TGTGCCAGCAGCTCGAGCGGGACCAACGAGCAGTACTTC. Encoded protein: CASSSSGTNEQYF.

This clonotype has a count of ten or more. This rearrangement joins TRBV20-1 to TRBJ2-3; D remains ambiguous. V was clipped by 5 bases and J by 2 bases, with 11 bases between them. There are 13 residues in the CDR3. The V gene's germline CDR1 is DFQATT and CDR2 SNEGSKA (reference sequence). The CDR3 here is CSAFDGITDTQYF. The CDR3 nucleotides read TGCAGTGCTTTCGACGGAATCACAGATACGCAGTATTTT.

This chain connects TRBV12-3 or TRBV12-4 to TRBJ2-1; 9 bases line up with TRBD1. After removal of 2 bases from V and 5 bases from J, the junction contained 7 bases not matched to a gene. The CDR3 has 16 residues. The CDR3 region is CASSLLGTGIHNEQFF. The CDR3, as DNA: TGTGCCAGCAGTTTACTTGGGACAGGGATACACAATGAGCAGTTCTTC.

The gene calls are TRBV7-9 and TRBJ2-7; possibly TRBD2 for D (5 bases). The germline V gene encodes CDR1 SEHNR and CDR2 FQNEAQ (reference sequence). The V gene lost 4 bases and the J gene lost 5 bases, with 15 bases spanning the gap. This CDR3 is 14 amino acids long. The CDR3 DNA follows: TGTGCCAGCAGCTCCGGACGGGGTCTTAACGAGCAGTACTTC. Its translation is CASSSGRGLNEQYF.

The rearrangement uses TRBV20-1 and TRBJ2-3; D ambiguous. The ends were cut back, 0 bases at V and 0 bases at J, with 10 bases in the middle. This CDR3 has 15 residues. CDR1 and CDR2 (germline): DFQATT, SNEGSKA (reference sequence). The CDR3 DNA is TGCAGTGCTAGAGATTTAGTCATTAGCACAGATACGCAGTATTTT. Translation gives CSARDLVISTDTQYF.

There are many counts of this clonotype. CDR3 nucleotide sequence: TGTGCCACCAGTGAAAATCGGAAAGGTGAAGCTTTCTTT. Its protein product is CATSENRKGEAFF. The chain uses TRBV24-1 and TRBJ1-1; D is unclear. The CDR3 extends over 13 amino acids. In germline, CDR1 is KGHDR, CDR2 SFDVKD. V gave up 4 bases and J gave up 7 bases, with 12 bases separating them.